Given below is one T cell receptor (beta chain) in context. Its cognate antigen is unknown. The sample originates from a study of cytomegalovirus exposure and HLA in healthy donors. Findings of the study overall: Confirmation was obtained in vitro that three CMV-associated chains are specific for CMV antigens. Within a later analysis, the majority of CMV-associated TCR beta chains appeared HLA-restricted. Cytomegalovirus-associated status was assigned to around 160 TCR beta chains. Later on, an analysis found that several of the most significant clusters appeared to be linked to common viral pathogens, which included parvovirus B19.

Germline assignment: CDR1 SGHDT and CDR2 YYEEEE. V lost 2 bases and J lost 1, with 3 bases in between. There are 13 residues in the CDR3. In the PCR, 60 Vbeta and 13 Jbeta primers were used. Clones were sequenced by immunoSEQ multiplex PCR, and TCRdb holds only the in-frame ones, with some missing. This repertoire shows 200,000 to 250,000 clones, about 89% found once; its top ten account for 0.9% to 1.1%. The source of this sequence is a young woman in good health and CMV-seronegative. The specimen was PBMCs. V gene TRBV5-6 combines with J gene TRBJ2-2; D is unclear. CDR3 sequence reads: CASSFQNTGELFF. CDR3 nucleotides: TGTGCCAGCAGCTTCCAGAACACCGGGGAGCTGTTTTTT.